Listed below are T cell receptor beta chains from one sample, sequenced in a study of blood T cell repertoires in COVID-19. The assay was immunoSEQ multiplex PCR, and TCRdb's table has in-frame clones only and misses some. The table lists around 45,000 clones, around nine tenths of them singletons, with 13% in the top ten. Sequenced: peripheral blood. These receptor sequences come from a man older than 75 with acute or convalescent COVID-19. Each CDR3 is given with its conserved first and last residue. The order of the fields is J gene, CDR3 length, D gene, clone size, V gene, CDR3 protein, CDR3 DNA. The D gene is left open where the match is weak. Clone size appears in some rows only: once, few, many, or a class for an expanded clone.

>TRBJ1-2|14|TRBD1|-|TRBV9
CASSVGDSHYGYTF
TGTGCCAGCAGCGTAGGGGACAGCCACTATGGCTACACCTTC
>TRBJ1-2|16|-|-|TRBV7-9
CASSLLFSRLSYGYTF
TGTGCCAGCAGCTTACTTTTTTCTAGGCTAAGCTATGGCTACACCTTC
>TRBJ2-3|14|-|once|TRBV7-9
CASSLKGSTDTQYF
TGTGCCAGCAGCTTAAAGGGGAGCACAGATACGCAGTATTTT
>TRBJ2-3|14|TRBD2|-|TRBV4-2
CASSQEQVGGGQYF
TGTGCCAGCAGCCAAGAACAGGTCGGCGGGGGGCAGTATTTT
>TRBJ2-3|15|TRBD2|-|TRBV7-9
CASNVGLAGEGTQYF
TGTGCCAGCAACGTTGGACTAGCGGGGGAAGGTACGCAGTATTTT
>TRBJ2-2|15|-|-|TRBV7-6
CASSPRVVNTGELFF
TGTGCCAGCAGCCCCCGGGTCGTGAACACCGGGGAGCTGTTTTTT
>TRBJ1-2|14|-|-|TRBV19
CASSDPAGTYGYTF
TGTGCCAGTAGCGACCCGGCAGGGACATATGGCTACACCTTC
>TRBJ2-1|15|TRBD2|-|TRBV10-3
CAISTVSGGYNEQFF
TGTGCCATCAGTACAGTTAGCGGGGGTTACAATGAGCAGTTCTTC
>TRBJ1-2|14|-|-|TRBV5-6
CASSLAPQGYGYTF
TGTGCCAGCAGCTTGGCACCCCAGGGCTATGGCTACACCTTC
>TRBJ1-1|12|-|few|TRBV10-2
CASGAPNTEAFF
TGCGCCAGCGGGGCACCGAACACTGAAGCTTTCTTT
>TRBJ2-3|16|TRBD1|-|TRBV2
CASSDRDRGRVDTQYF
TGTGCCAGTTCCGACCGGGACAGGGGCCGGGTTGATACGCAGTATTTT
>TRBJ1-6|18|TRBD1|-|TRBV23-1
CASSPRGRGIGYNSPLHF
TGCGCCAGCAGTCCAAGAGGCAGGGGGATCGGTTATAATTCACCCCTCCACTTT
>TRBJ2-5|17|TRBD2|-|TRBV5-1
CASSLGLAGARRETQYF
TGCGCCAGCAGCTTGGGACTAGCGGGGGCGCGGAGGGAGACCCAGTACTTC
>TRBJ2-2|15|TRBD1|-|TRBV11-2
CASSLQTGVAGELFF
TGTGCCAGCAGCTTACAGACAGGGGTTGCCGGGGAGCTGTTTTTT
>TRBJ1-1|15|-|-|TRBV18
CASSPESAGSTEAFF
TGTGCCAGCTCACCAGAATCAGCGGGGAGCACTGAAGCTTTCTTT
>TRBJ1-4|15|TRBD1|-|TRBV5-5
CASSLQTGSDEKLFF
TGTGCCAGCAGCTTACAGACAGGGTCAGATGAAAAACTGTTTTTT
>TRBJ2-3|15|-|-|TRBV19
CASSNGAGAGITQYF
TGTGCCAGTAGTAATGGGGCGGGGGCCGGAATTACGCAGTATTTT
>TRBJ1-1|15|-|-|TRBV21-1
CASSLKTGENTEAFF
TGTGCCAGCAGCTTAAAAACAGGGGAGAACACTGAAGCTTTCTTT
>TRBJ2-3|15|TRBD1|-|TRBV6-6
CASSARGRDTDTQYF
TGTGCCAGCAGTGCCAGGGGGCGCGACACAGATACGCAGTATTTT
>TRBJ2-5|15|-|-|TRBV6-5
CASMAHGQDQETQYF
TGTGCCAGCATGGCGCATGGGCAGGACCAAGAGACCCAGTACTTC
>TRBJ1-5|13|-|-|TRBV19
CASSYSQDQPQHF
TGTGCCAGTAGCTATTCCCAGGATCAGCCCCAGCATTTT
>TRBJ2-6|20|TRBD1|-|TRBV4-1
CASSQEATGPIRTGANVLTF
TGCGCCAGCAGCCAAGAAGCGACAGGGCCAATCCGAACTGGGGCCAACGTCCTGACTTTC